The TCR beta chain under discussion was sequenced for a study of neurological immune-mediated disorders. Documented time point: longitudinal time-point 3. This clonotype was observed at least ten times. It was by 5'RACE with 10-nucleotide random UMIs that the cDNA was made. A single record per CDR3 protein comes from TCRdb applying MiXCR to the 5' RACE reads. Found here are around 100,000 distinct CDR3 sequences, approximately 10% of them singletons; the top ten hold 3.1%. The CDR3 is 15 residues long. V shed 2 bases and J 3 bases; nucleotides not matched to a gene: 4. The germline V gene has CDR1 SGHRS and CDR2 YFSETQ.

The receptor was derived from a female donor with HTLV-1-associated myelopathy (HAM/TSP). Input material: PBMCs. V gene TRBV5-1 combines with J gene TRBJ2-1; 8 bases fit TRBD2. As DNA, the CDR3 is TGCGCCAGCAGCTTTGAGCGGGGGCACTACAATGAGCAGTTCTTC. Translation gives CASSFERGHYNEQFF.